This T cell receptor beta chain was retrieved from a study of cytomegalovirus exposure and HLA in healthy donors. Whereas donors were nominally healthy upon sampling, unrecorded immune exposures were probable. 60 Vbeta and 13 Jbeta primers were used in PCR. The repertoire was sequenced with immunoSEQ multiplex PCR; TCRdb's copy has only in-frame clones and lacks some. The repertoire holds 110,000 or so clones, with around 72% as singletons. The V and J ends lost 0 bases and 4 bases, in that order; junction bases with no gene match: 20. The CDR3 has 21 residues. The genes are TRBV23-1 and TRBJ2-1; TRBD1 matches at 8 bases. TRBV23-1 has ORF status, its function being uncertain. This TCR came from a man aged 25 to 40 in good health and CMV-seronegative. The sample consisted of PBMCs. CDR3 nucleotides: TGCGCCAGCAGTCAATCTAAGAGTGAGGGAGACAGGGGTCTCCTATACAATGAGCAGTTCTTC. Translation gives CASSQSKSEGDRGLLYNEQFF.